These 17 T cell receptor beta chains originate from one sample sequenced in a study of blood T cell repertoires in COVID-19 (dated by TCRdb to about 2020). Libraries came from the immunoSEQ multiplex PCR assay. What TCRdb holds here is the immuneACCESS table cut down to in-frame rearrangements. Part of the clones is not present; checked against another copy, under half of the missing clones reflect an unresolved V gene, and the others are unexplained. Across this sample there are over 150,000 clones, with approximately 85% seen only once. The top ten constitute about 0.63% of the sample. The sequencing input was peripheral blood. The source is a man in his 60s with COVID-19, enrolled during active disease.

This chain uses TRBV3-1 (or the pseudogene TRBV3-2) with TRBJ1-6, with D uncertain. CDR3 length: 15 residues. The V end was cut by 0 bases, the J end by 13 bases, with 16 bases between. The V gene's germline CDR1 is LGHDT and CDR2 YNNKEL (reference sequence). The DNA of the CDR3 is TGTGCCAGCAGCCAAGATTCCCGTTCGAGGGATCCCCTCCACTTT. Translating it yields CASSQDSRSRDPLHF.

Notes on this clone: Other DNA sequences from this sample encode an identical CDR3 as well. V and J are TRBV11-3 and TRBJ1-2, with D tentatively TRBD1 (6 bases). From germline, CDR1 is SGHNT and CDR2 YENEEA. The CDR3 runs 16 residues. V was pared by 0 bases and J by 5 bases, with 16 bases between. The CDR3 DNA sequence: TGTGCCAGCAGCTTAGAAGGTCGGCAGGGGAATTATGGCTACACCTTC. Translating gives CASSLEGRQGNYGYTF. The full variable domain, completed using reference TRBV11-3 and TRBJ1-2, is EAGVVQSPRYKIIEKKQPVAFWCNPISGHNTLYWYLQNLGQGPELLIRYENEEAVDDSQLPKDRFSAERLKGVDSTLKIQPAELGDSAVYLCASSLEGRQGNYGYTFGSGTRLTVV.

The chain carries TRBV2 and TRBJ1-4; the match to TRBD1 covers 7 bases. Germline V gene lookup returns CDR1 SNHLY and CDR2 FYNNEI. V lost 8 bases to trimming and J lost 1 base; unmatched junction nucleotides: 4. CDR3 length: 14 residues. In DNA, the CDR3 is TGTGCCAGCCTGAGGGGGCGAACTAATGAAAAACTGTTTTTT. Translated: CASLRGRTNEKLFF.

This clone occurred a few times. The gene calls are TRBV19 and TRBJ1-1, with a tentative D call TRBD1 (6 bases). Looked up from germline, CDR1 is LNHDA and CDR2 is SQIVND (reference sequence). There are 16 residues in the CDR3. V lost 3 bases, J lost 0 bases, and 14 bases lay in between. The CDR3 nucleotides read TGTGCCAGTAGTATGAAGCGCGGACAGTTGAACACTGAAGCTTTCTTT. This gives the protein CASSMKRGQLNTEAFF.

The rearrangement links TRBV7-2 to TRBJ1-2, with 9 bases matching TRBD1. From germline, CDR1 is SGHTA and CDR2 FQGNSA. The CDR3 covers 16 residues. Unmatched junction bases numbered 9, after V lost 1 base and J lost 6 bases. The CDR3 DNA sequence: TGTGCCAGCAGCTTAGTGGCTCCGGGACAGGGCAATGGCTACACCTTC. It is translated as CASSLVAPGQGNGYTF.

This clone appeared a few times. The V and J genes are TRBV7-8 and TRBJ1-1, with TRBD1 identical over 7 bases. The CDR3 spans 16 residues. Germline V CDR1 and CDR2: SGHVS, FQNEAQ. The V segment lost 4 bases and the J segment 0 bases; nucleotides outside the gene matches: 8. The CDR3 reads CASSSRQTGMNTEAFF. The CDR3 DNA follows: TGTGCCAGCAGCTCGCGCCAGACAGGGATGAACACTGAAGCTTTCTTT.

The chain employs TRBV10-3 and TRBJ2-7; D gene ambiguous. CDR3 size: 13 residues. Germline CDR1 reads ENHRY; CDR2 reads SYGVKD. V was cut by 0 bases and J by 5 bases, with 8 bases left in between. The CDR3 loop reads CAISESQIDEQYF. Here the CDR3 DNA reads TGTGCCATCAGTGAGTCCCAAATAGACGAGCAGTACTTC.

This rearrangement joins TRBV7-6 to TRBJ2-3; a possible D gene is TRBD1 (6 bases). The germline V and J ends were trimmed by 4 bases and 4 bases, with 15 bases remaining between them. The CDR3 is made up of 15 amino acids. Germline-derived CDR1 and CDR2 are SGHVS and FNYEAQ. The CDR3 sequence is CASSSNRARADTQYF. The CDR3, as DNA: TGTGCCAGCAGCTCGAACAGGGCCCGGGCAGATACGCAGTATTTT.

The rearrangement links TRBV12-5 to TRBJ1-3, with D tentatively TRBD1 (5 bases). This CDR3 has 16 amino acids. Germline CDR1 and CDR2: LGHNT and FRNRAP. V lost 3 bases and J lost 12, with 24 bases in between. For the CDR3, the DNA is TGTGCTAGTGGTTTACCAATAACCCTACTGTGGGGCCACATATATTTT. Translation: CASGLPITLLWGHIYF.

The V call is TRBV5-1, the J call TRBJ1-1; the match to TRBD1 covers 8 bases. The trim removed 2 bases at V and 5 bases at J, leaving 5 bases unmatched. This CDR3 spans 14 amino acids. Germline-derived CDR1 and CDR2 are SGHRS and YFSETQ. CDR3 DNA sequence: TGCGCCAGCAGCTTAACAGGGGGAGGGACTGAAGCTTTCTTT. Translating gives CASSLTGGGTEAFF. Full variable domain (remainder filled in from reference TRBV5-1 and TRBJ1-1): KAGVTQTPRYLIKTRGQQVTLSCSPISGHRSVSWYQQTPGQGLQFLFEYFSETQRNKGNFPGRFSGRQFSNSRSEMNVSTLELGDSALYLCASSLTGGGTEAFFGQGTRLTVV.

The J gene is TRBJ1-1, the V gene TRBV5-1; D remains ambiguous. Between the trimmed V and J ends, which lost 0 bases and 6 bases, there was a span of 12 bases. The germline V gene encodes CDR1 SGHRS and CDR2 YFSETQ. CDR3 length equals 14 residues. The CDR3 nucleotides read TGCGCCAGCAGCTTGGGAGGAGTTAGTGCTGAAGCTTTCTTT. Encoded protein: CASSLGGVSAEAFF.

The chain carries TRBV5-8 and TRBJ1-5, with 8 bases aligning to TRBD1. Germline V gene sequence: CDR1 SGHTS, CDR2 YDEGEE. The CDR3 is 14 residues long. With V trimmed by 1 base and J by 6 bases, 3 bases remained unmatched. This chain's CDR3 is CASSLLDRGQPQHF. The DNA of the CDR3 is TGTGCCAGCAGCTTGTTAGACAGGGGTCAGCCCCAGCATTTT. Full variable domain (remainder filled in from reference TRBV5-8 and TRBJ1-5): EAGVTQSPTHLIKTRGQQATLRCSPISGHTSVYWYQQALGLGLQFLLWYDEGEERNRGNFPPRFSGRQFPNYSSELNVNALELEDSALYLCASSLLDRGQPQHFGDGTRLSIL.

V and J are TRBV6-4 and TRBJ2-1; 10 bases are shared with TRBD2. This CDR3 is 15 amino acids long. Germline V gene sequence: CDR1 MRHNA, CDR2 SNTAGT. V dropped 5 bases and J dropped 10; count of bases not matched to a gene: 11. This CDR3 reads CASSSSSGGPLEQFF. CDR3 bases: TGTGCCAGCAGTAGTAGTAGCGGGGGGCCCCTAGAGCAGTTCTTC.

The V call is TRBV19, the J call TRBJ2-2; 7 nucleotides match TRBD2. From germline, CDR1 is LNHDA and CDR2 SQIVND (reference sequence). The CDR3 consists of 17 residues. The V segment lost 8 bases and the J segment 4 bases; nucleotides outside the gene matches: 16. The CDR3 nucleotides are TGTGCCAGTGGCCGTGGGGGAGTTGCGGGAGCCACCGGGGAGCTGTTTTTT. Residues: CASGRGGVAGATGELFF. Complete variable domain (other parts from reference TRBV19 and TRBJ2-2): DGGITQSPKYLFRKEGQNVTLSCEQNLNHDAMYWYRQDPGQGLRLIYYSQIVNDFQKGDIAEGYSVSREKKESFPLTVTSAQKNPTAFYLCASGRGGVAGATGELFFGEGSRLTVL.

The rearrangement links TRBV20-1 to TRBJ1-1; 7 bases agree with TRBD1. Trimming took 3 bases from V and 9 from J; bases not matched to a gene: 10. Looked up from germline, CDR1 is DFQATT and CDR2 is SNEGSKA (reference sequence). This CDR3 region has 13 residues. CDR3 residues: CSASQGEIRKAFF. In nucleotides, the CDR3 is TGCAGTGCTAGTCAGGGGGAGATTCGGAAAGCTTTCTTT.

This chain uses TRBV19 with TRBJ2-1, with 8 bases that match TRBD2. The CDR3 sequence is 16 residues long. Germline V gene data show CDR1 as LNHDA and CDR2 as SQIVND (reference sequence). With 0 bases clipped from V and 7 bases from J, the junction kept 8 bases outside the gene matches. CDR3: CASSIDGGGRRNEQFF. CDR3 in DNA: TGTGCCAGTAGTATAGATGGTGGCGGGAGGCGTAATGAGCAGTTCTTC. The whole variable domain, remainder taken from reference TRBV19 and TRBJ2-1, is DGGITQSPKYLFRKEGQNVTLSCEQNLNHDAMYWYRQDPGQGLRLIYYSQIVNDFQKGDIAEGYSVSREKKESFPLTVTSAQKNPTAFYLCASSIDGGGRRNEQFFGPGTRLTVL.

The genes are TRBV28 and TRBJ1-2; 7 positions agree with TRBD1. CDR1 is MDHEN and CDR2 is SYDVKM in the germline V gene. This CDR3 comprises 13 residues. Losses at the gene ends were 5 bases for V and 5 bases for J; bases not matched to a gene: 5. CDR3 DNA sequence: TGTGCCAGCAGTCAAAACAGGGGTTATGGCTACACCTTC. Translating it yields CASSQNRGYGYTF.